One TCR beta chain is described in this entry. The PCR contained 60 Vbeta and 13 Jbeta primers. Some clones are missing from TCRdb's copy, which holds only in-frame ones; the method was immunoSEQ multiplex PCR. The profile covers 130,000 or so clones, with roughly four fifths appearing a single time and roughly 3.2% taken by the ten largest. These data come from a study of cytomegalovirus exposure and HLA in healthy donors. V was cut by 8 bases and J by 5 bases, with 13 bases left in between. Looked up from germline, CDR1 is ENHRY and CDR2 is SYGVKD. The CDR3 consists of 12 residues. This receptor was taken from a man younger than 35 in good health and CMV-seropositive. The sequenced sample was PBMCs. The rearrangement uses TRBV10-3 and TRBJ2-7; D is possibly TRBD2 (5 bases). CDR3 sequence: CAIDRGKNEQYF. The CDR3 bases are TGTGCCATCGACCGGGGTAAGAACGAGCAGTACTTC.